This TCR beta chain stems from a study of naive and memory T cell subsets. Study-level findings and limits: TCR transcript changes with activation or differentiation may affect this RNA method.

Whole-blood samples were 2.5 to 3 ml of peripheral blood from healthy adult volunteers. TCR cDNA received a 3' ligated oligonucleotide that carried a UMI. This clonotype came up a few times. What it recognizes is unknown. Germline CDR1 is LGHNA and CDR2 is YSLEER. The CDR3 sequence is 16 residues long. Trimming stripped 1 base from V and 0 bases from J, with 12 bases between. Alpha and beta constant region primers primed reverse transcription for blood and skin samples. TCRdb called the 5' RACE reads again in MiXCR, with one record for every CDR3 protein. This sample has tens of thousands of distinct CDR3 sequences; 20% to 25% occur once, and the top ten carry about 1.8%.

This chain links TRBV4-3 with TRBJ2-5; D gene uncertain. The sequence derives from a female donor in good health. This CDR3 reads CASSQVWGGDQETQYF. The CDR3 DNA reads TGCGCCAGCAGCCAAGTCTGGGGTGGGGACCAAGAGACCCAGTACTTC.